These 28 T cell receptor beta chains were sequenced from one sample in a study of T cell clonality in common variable immunodeficiency. Sequencing used immunoSEQ multiplex PCR; TCRdb keeps in-frame clones, though not all of them. The table lists over 30,000 clones, with no singletons. Sequencing was performed on peripheral blood mononuclear cells. The receptors were sampled from a person aged 18-70 years in good health.

This clone was picked up many times. The read ends 3 residues before the CDR3 terminus; that terminus is restored from the germline J gene. At the DNA level, this CDR3 is encoded by other sequences in the same sample as well. The chain links TRBV7-9 to TRBJ1-5; D is possibly TRBD1 (5 bases). This CDR3 comprises 15 residues. The germline gives CDR1 SEHNR, CDR2 FQNEAQ (reference sequence). V was clipped by 0 bases and J by 6 bases, with 12 bases between them. This chain's CDR3 is CASSLAGGVGQPQHF. The sequenced CDR3 bases are TGTGCCAGCAGCTTAGCGGGAGGGGTGGGTCAGCCC.

To note about this clone: The CDR3 goes on 3 residues after the read ends, and that part is filled in from the germline J gene. The chain joins TRBV30 to TRBJ1-6; TRBD1 aligns across 7 bases. The CDR3 loop spans 17 amino acids. With 1 base clipped from V and 0 bases from J, the junction kept 6 bases outside the gene matches. Per the germline V gene, CDR1 is GTSNPN and CDR2 is SVGIG (reference sequence). Incomplete CDR3 DNA: TGTGCCTGGAGTGCTTTGACAGGGAGCTCCTATAATTCACCC. Translated, it gives CAWSALTGSSYNSP. The whole CDR3 sequence is CAWSALTGSSYNSPLHF. Full variable domain (missing parts from reference TRBV30 and TRBJ1-6): SQTIHQWPATLVQPVGSPLSLECTVEGTSNPNLYWYRQAAGRGLQLLFYSVGIGQISSEVPQNLSASRPQDRQFILSSKKLLLSDSGFYLCAWSALTGSSYNSPLHFGNGTRLTVT.

Regarding this clone: The read finishes 3 residues shy of the CDR3 end, and the germline J gene is used to complete it. V usage is TRBV6-2 or TRBV6-3 and J usage is TRBJ1-1; the D is unclear. The V and J ends lost 2 bases and 3 bases respectively, with 10 bases between them. The CDR3 totals 14 residues. Germline CDR1 and CDR2: MNHEY and SVGEGT. The CDR3 bases that were read are TGTGCCAGCAGTTACCTTCCCCCGGACACTGAA. It yields the protein CASSYLPPDTE. The CDR3 in full is CASSYLPPDTEAFF.

This clone appeared many times. Read coverage stops 3 residues before the CDR3 terminus; the germline J gene supplies the remainder. This rearrangement joins TRBV6-2 or TRBV6-3 to TRBJ2-5; TRBD2 might be the D (5 bases). Germline assignment: CDR1 MNHEY and CDR2 SVGEGT. The CDR3 contains 16 residues. V lost 4 bases, J lost 6 bases, and 21 bases lay in between. This chain's CDR3 is CASSSLPSGSLKTQYF. The sequenced CDR3 bases are TGTGCCAGCAGTTCCCTCCCCTCGGGGTCTTTGAAGACC.

This clone was detected ten times or more. This CDR3 is CASSDTGQGAGYEQYF. CDR3 DNA (partial): TGTGCCAGCAGTGATACCGGACAGGGGGCTGGATACGAG. This chain uses TRBV6-1 with TRBJ2-7; 11 bases agree with TRBD1. The read gets to within 3 residues of the CDR3 end, and the germline J gene fills in the rest. Germline CDR1 and CDR2: MNHNS and SASEGT. Trimming at V came to 3 bases and at J to 4 bases, leaving 8 bases not matched to a gene. The CDR3 has 16 amino acids.

In the case of this clone: The read terminates 3 residues ahead of where the CDR3 ends, so the germline J gene completes it. In the same sample, other DNA sequences code for this CDR3. The rearrangement links TRBV19 to TRBJ2-3; D is perhaps TRBD1 (5 bases). The CDR3 loop spans 15 amino acids. Germline-derived CDR1 and CDR2 are LNHDA and SQIVND (reference sequence). The CDR3 bases that were read are TGTGCCAGTAGTATAGGGGGCGGTAGCAATCAGCCG. This encodes CASSIGGGSNQP. The CDR3 as a whole reads CASSIGGGSNQPQYF. Looking up the rest from reference TRBV19 and TRBJ2-3 gives the full variable domain: DGGITQSPKYLFRKEGQNVTLSCEQNLNHDAMYWYRQDPGQGLRLIYYSQIVNDFQKGDIAEGYSVSREKKESFPLTVTSAQKNPTAFYLCASSIGGGSNQPQYFGPGTRLTVL.

Many counts were recorded for this clone. The read stops 3 residues short of the end of the CDR3; the missing end is completed from the germline J gene. The J gene is TRBJ2-2, the V gene TRBV7-3, with TRBD2 matching over 11 bases. The CDR3 spans 16 residues. The J segment lost 3 bases and the V segment lost 5 bases, leaving 5 bases of the junction unmatched. Germline CDR1 SGHTA, CDR2 FQGTGA. The CDR3: CASSRGTSGYTGELFF. The sequenced CDR3 bases are TGTGCCAGCAGCCGGGGGACTAGCGGTTACACCGGGGAG.

In this sample, this clone turned up many times. Sequencing ends 3 residues short of the CDR3 end; the germline J gene provides the rest. The chain has TRBV29-1 and TRBJ1-2; 7 nucleotides align to TRBD1. The CDR3 spans 14 residues. V shed 3 bases, J shed 1 base, and the junction held 5 bases outside the gene matches. Germline V gene sequence: CDR1 SQVTM, CDR2 ANQGSEA. CDR3: CSVEGGQLNYGYTF. The CDR3 bases that were read are TGCAGCGTTGAGGGGGGACAGCTTAACTATGGC.

This clone appeared many times. The sequence runs out 3 residues before the end of the CDR3; the remainder is reconstructed from the germline J gene. J is TRBJ2-5 and V is TRBV30; weak D call: TRBD1 (6 bases). Germline CDR1 is GTSNPN and CDR2 is SVGIG (reference sequence). V was clipped by 0 bases and J by 2 bases, with 10 bases between them. The CDR3 is 14 residues long. The CDR3 loop reads CAWSVQGSQETQYF. The CDR3 DNA, read in part, is TGTGCCTGGAGTGTACAGGGTAGTCAAGAGACC.

This clone has a count of ten or more. The sequence runs out 3 residues before the end of the CDR3; the remainder is reconstructed from the germline J gene. This sequence joins TRBV4-2 and TRBJ2-3, with D perhaps matching TRBD2 (6 bases). Per germline, CDR1 LGHNA and CDR2 YNFKEQ. Trimming removed 2 bases at V and 2 bases at J, with 14 bases between. The CDR3 has 16 amino acids. CDR3 loop: CASSQFGTPNTDTQYF. CDR3 bases read: TGTGCCAGCAGCCAATTCGGGACTCCAAACACAGATACG.

This clone has just a few counts. A read error may account for a junction end that differs from germline. The read comes to an end 3 residues before the CDR3 does, leaving the germline J gene to fill in the end. Additional DNA sequences in this sample encode the identical CDR3. The J gene is TRBJ1-3, the V gene TRBV20-1, with 8 positions matching TRBD1. The V gene's germline CDR1 is DFQATT and CDR2 SNEGSKA (reference sequence). CDR3 size: 17 residues. CDR3 bases read: TGCAGTGTTGGCGGACAGGGAGAATCAGCAGATGGAAACACA. Protein product: CSVGGQGESADGNT. The full CDR3 is CSVGGQGESADGNTIYF.

This clone was seen only a few times. The sequenced fragment ends 3 residues before the CDR3 boundary, so the rest is inferred from the germline J gene. The chain carries TRBV13 and TRBJ1-3, with TRBD1 matching over 10 bases. Germline CDR1 PRHDT, CDR2 FYEKMQ (reference sequence). V lost 5 bases and J lost 2; bases outside the gene matches: 3. The CDR3 length is 15 residues. CDR3 amino acids: CASSGDRGPGNTIYF. Partial CDR3 DNA: TGTGCCAGCAGCGGCGACAGGGGGCCTGGAAACACC.

At least ten counts were recorded for this clone. The missing CDR3 end, 3 residues past where the read stops, is filled in from the germline J gene. V usage is TRBV4-1 and J usage is TRBJ2-1; 8 bases agree with TRBD2. The CDR3 extends over 17 amino acids. J lost 0 bases, V lost 4 bases, and 8 bases had no gene match. Germline loops: CDR1 MGHRA, CDR2 YSYEKL. The CDR3 bases that were read are TGCGCCAGCAGCCCCCGAGTAGCGGGGAGCTCCTACAATGAG. The encoded protein is CASSPRVAGSSYNE. The full CDR3 is CASSPRVAGSSYNEQFF.

This clone was observed a handful of times. The sequenced fragment ends 3 residues before the CDR3 boundary, so the rest is inferred from the germline J gene. The V and J genes are TRBV7-2 and TRBJ2-1, with D possibly TRBD2 on 5 matching bases. CDR3 length: 14 amino acids. Germline V CDR1 and CDR2: SGHTA, FQGNSA. The V gene lost 2 bases and the J gene lost 5 bases, with 10 bases spanning the gap. The CDR3 protein is CASSLNIGDNEQFF. The DNA read from the CDR3 is TGTGCCAGCAGCTTAAATATCGGGGACAATGAG.

In its sample, this clone was seen many times. The read terminates 3 residues before the CDR3 end, so the remaining end is supplied by the germline J gene. The genes are TRBV5-1 and TRBJ2-5; 9 bases fit TRBD2. The CDR3 runs 16 residues. The V gene end was trimmed by 0 bases and the J gene end by 5 bases; junction bases not matched to a gene: 8. Germline assignment: CDR1 SGHRS and CDR2 YFSETQ. CDR3 protein: CASSLVPSGIRETQYF. CDR3 DNA (partial): TGCGCCAGCAGCTTGGTCCCTAGCGGGATCAGGGAGACC. Full variable domain (missing parts from reference TRBV5-1 and TRBJ2-5): KAGVTQTPRYLIKTRGQQVTLSCSPISGHRSVSWYQQTPGQGLQFLFEYFSETQRNKGNFPGRFSGRQFSNSRSEMNVSTLELGDSALYLCASSLVPSGIRETQYFGPGTRLLVL.

Note on this clone: Sequencing ends 3 residues short of the CDR3 end; the germline J gene provides the rest. J is TRBJ1-2 and V is TRBV6-2 or TRBV6-3; no definite D call. CDR3 length: 12 residues. Germline CDR1 is MNHEY and CDR2 is SVGEGT. Incomplete CDR3 DNA: TGTGCCAGCAGTTACGGGCCCTACGAC. Translation gives CASSYGPYD. The complete CDR3 sequence is CASSYGPYDYTF.

This clone has ten or more counts. Read coverage stops 3 residues before the CDR3 terminus; the germline J gene supplies the remainder. The rearrangement joins TRBV18 to TRBJ1-4; the D is unclear. From germline, CDR1 is KGHSH and CDR2 LQKENI. This CDR3 contains 19 residues. V shed 6 bases and J shed 7 bases, with 30 bases lying between them. Incomplete CDR3 DNA: TGTGCCAGCTCGCCCTTCGCTCGGCAGGACTTAGGTGAAGGTGAAAAA. This sequence encodes CASSPFARQDLGEGEK. The CDR3 in full is CASSPFARQDLGEGEKLFF.

This clone was detected only a few times. Coverage ceases 3 residues before the CDR3 finishes, and the germline J gene fills in the end. The J gene is TRBJ2-3, the V gene TRBV11-3, with 7 positions matching TRBD1. From germline, CDR1 is SGHNT and CDR2 YENEEA. The CDR3 totals 15 residues. The V and J ends lost 0 bases and 2 bases, in that order; junction bases with no gene match: 2. CDR3 DNA (partial): TGTGCCAGCAGCTTAGACGACAGGGTCACAGATACG. Residues: CASSLDDRVTDT. The entire CDR3 is CASSLDDRVTDTQYF.

This clone was seen ten or more times. The CDR3 extends 3 residues past the end of the read, so its final part is completed from the germline J gene. The chain carries TRBV7-2 and TRBJ1-2; tentative D call: TRBD1 (6 bases). Trimming cost V 5 bases and J 4 bases, with 14 bases left between them. This CDR3 contains 14 residues. Looked up from germline, CDR1 is SGHTA and CDR2 is FQGNSA. The CDR3 here is CASSGGGATYGYTF. The CDR3 bases that were read are TGTGCCAGCAGCGGGGGGGGCGCCACCTATGGC.

This clone was seen at least ten times. The read is 3 residues too short to cover the CDR3 end, so that end is filled in from the germline J gene. This chain links TRBV10-1 with TRBJ2-1, with 15 nucleotides matching TRBD2. Looked up from germline, CDR1 is WNHNN and CDR2 is SYGVQD (reference sequence). This CDR3 is 18 amino acids long. The V segment lost 4 bases and the J segment 0 bases; nucleotides outside the gene matches: 4. The covered CDR3 bases are TGCGCCAGCAGTGGGGGGACTAGCGGGAGGAGCTCCTACAATGAG. It translates to CASSGGTSGRSSYNE. The CDR3 as a whole reads CASSGGTSGRSSYNEQFF.

This clone occurred many times. The missing CDR3 end, 3 residues past where the read stops, is filled in from the germline J gene. The chain combines TRBV7-9 with TRBJ2-7; D is unclear. Trimming stripped 1 base from V and 2 bases from J, with 9 bases between. Looked up from germline, CDR1 is SEHNR and CDR2 is FQNEAQ (reference sequence). The CDR3 is 14 amino acids. The sequenced CDR3 bases are TGTGCCAGCAGCTTAGTCGGTGGGCCCTACGAG. Protein product: CASSLVGGPYE. The whole CDR3 region reads CASSLVGGPYEQYF. Full variable domain (rest looked up from reference TRBV7-9 and TRBJ2-7): DTGVSQNPRHKITKRGQNVTFRCDPISEHNRLYWYRQTLGQGPEFLTYFQNEAQLEKSRLLSDRFSAERPKGSFSTLEIQRTEQGDSAMYLCASSLVGGPYEQYFGPGTRLTVT.

This clone occurred many times. The read falls 3 residues short of the CDR3 end, and the missing part is taken from the germline J gene. The chain carries TRBV14 and TRBJ2-1; TRBD2 aligns across 7 bases. The CDR3 has 12 residues. From germline, CDR1 is SGHDN and CDR2 FVKESK. Trimming took 4 bases from V and 9 from J; bases not matched to a gene: 3. Here the CDR3 reads CASSLWGGEQFF. CDR3 bases read: TGTGCCAGCAGCCTTTGGGGGGGTGAG.

This clone was counted at least ten times. From the germline J gene comes the end of the CDR3, since the read stops 3 residues before it. J is TRBJ2-2 and V is TRBV2; TRBD1 aligns across 10 bases. Germline assignment: CDR1 SNHLY and CDR2 FYNNEI. The CDR3 spans 15 residues. V lost 4 bases to trimming and J lost 7 bases; unmatched junction nucleotides: 6. The chain's CDR3 is CASSVTGGEIGELFF. The sequenced CDR3 bases are TGTGCCAGCAGTGTGACAGGGGGCGAGATCGGGGAG.

This clone has more than one count but fewer than ten. The missing CDR3 end, 3 residues past where the read stops, is filled in from the germline J gene. The chain links TRBV7-2 to TRBJ1-1, with no clear D. This CDR3 comprises 15 residues. CDR1 and CDR2 from the germline V gene are SGHTA and FQGNSA. Trimming pared 0 bases from V and 1 base from J, leaving 9 bases between. The CDR3 sequence: CASSLAALRNTEAFF. CDR3 DNA (partial): TGTGCCAGCAGCTTAGCTGCCTTGCGGAACACTGAA.

The sample holds many counts of this clone. The read ends 3 residues early relative to the CDR3; the germline J gene fills the gap. The J gene is TRBJ1-5, the V gene TRBV30; D is uncertain. The CDR3 contains 15 residues. Trimming took off 0 bases at V and 4 bases at J, with 13 bases between the two ends. CDR1 and CDR2 (germline): GTSNPN, SVGIG (reference sequence). CDR3 region: CAWSVGQKINQPQHF. CDR3 bases read: TGTGCCTGGAGTGTAGGGCAGAAAATAAATCAGCCC.

This clone was observed many times. The read falls 3 residues short of the CDR3 end, and the missing part is taken from the germline J gene. J is TRBJ2-1 and V is TRBV5-1; no definite D call. This CDR3 has 15 residues. V shed 4 bases and J shed 0 bases, with 11 bases lying between them. The germline V gene encodes CDR1 SGHRS and CDR2 YFSETQ. The CDR3 loop is CASSETEYSYNEQFF. Incomplete CDR3 DNA: TGCGCCAGCAGCGAAACAGAGTACTCCTACAATGAG.

This clone was counted ten times or more. Coverage ceases 3 residues before the CDR3 finishes, and the germline J gene fills in the end. This sequence joins TRBV14 and TRBJ2-7; D is ambiguous. Germline V gene lookup returns CDR1 SGHDN and CDR2 FVKESK. V lost 0 bases and J 0 bases, leaving 15 bases between the germline ends. This CDR3 contains 17 residues. The sequenced CDR3 bases are TGTGCCAGCAGCCAAGACCTTTCTCCGGGTTACTCCTACGAG. It encodes CASSQDLSPGYSYE. The CDR3 as a whole reads CASSQDLSPGYSYEQYF.

This clone was counted only a few times. The read ends 3 residues before the CDR3 terminus; that terminus is restored from the germline J gene. The rearrangement links TRBV19 to TRBJ1-2, with 9 bases that match TRBD1. The CDR3 loop spans 14 amino acids. Germline CDR1 is LNHDA and CDR2 is SQIVND (reference sequence). CDR3 protein: CASSIGTGFHDYTF. CDR3 bases read: TGTGCCAGTAGTATCGGGACAGGGTTCCACGAC.